The 31 T cell receptor beta chains in this list originate from one sample, sequenced in a study of cytomegalovirus exposure and HLA in healthy donors (dated by TCRdb to about 2017). To prepare the library, the immunoSEQ multiplex PCR assay was applied. TCRdb took this table from immuneACCESS and kept in-frame rearrangements with V and J called. Such tables lack part of the clones; where checked against another copy, unresolved V genes explain under half of the gap, and the rest is unexplained. The sample contains 80,000 to 95,000 clones, 85% to 95% of them found a single time. Around 1.2% of the sample belongs to the ten largest clones. Sample: PBMCs. These receptors came from a woman aged 30 to 39 in good health and CMV-seropositive.

The chain links TRBV4-1 to TRBJ2-1; 11 positions match TRBD2. There are 15 residues in the CDR3. The junction had 5 bases not matched to a gene; V was cut back by 0 bases and J by 10 bases. CDR1 MGHRA and CDR2 YSYEKL come from the germline V gene. Written as DNA, the CDR3 is TGCGCCAGCAGCCAAGAGGTAGCGGGAGGGGGAGAGCAGTTCTTC. This gives the protein CASSQEVAGGGEQFF.

The gene calls are TRBV28 and TRBJ1-2; 9 bases align to TRBD1. The CDR3 has 12 residues. Germline V gives CDR1 MDHEN, CDR2 SYDVKM. V trimming: 4 bases; J trimming: 6 bases; junction bases outside the gene matches: 0. CDR3 in DNA: TGTGCCAGCAGTTGGACAGGGGATGGCTACACCTTC. It specifies CASSWTGDGYTF.

The chain employs TRBV7-3 and TRBJ2-1, with D unresolved. The CDR3 covers 13 residues. Trimming pared 6 bases from V and 1 base from J, leaving 7 bases between. In germline, CDR1 is SGHTA, CDR2 FQGTGA. The DNA for the CDR3 is TGTGCCAGCAGTCTGGCTTCCTACAATGAGCAGTTCTTC. Amino acid sequence: CASSLASYNEQFF. Full variable domain (outside the CDR3, taken from reference TRBV7-3 and TRBJ2-1): GAGVSQTPSNKVTEKGKYVELRCDPISGHTALYWYRQSLGQGPEFLIYFQGTGAADDSGLPNDRFFAVRPEGSVSTLKIQRTERGDSAVYLCASSLASYNEQFFGPGTRLTVL.

The V gene is TRBV9, the J gene TRBJ2-2, with 9 bases lining up with TRBD2. CDR1 and CDR2 from the germline V gene are SGDLS and YYNGEE. The CDR3 runs to 17 residues. The V gene end was trimmed by 2 bases and the J gene end by 6 bases; junction bases not matched to a gene: 11. The CDR3 protein is CASSVGTSLERSGELFF. CDR3 in DNA: TGTGCCAGCAGCGTGGGGACTAGCCTAGAGAGGTCCGGGGAGCTGTTTTTT.

V is TRBV2 and J is TRBJ2-1; TRBD1 is a possible D gene (5 bases). Trimming removed 7 bases at V and 6 bases at J, with 16 bases between. Germline V gene data show CDR1 as SNHLY and CDR2 as FYNNEI. CDR3 size: 14 residues. CDR3 residues: CASIKGRVANEQFF. CDR3 DNA sequence: TGTGCCAGCATTAAGGGCAGGGTAGCCAATGAGCAGTTCTTC.

CDR3 sequence: CASTRDRARTEAFF. The CDR3 coding sequence is TGTGCCAGCACCAGGGACAGGGCGAGGACTGAAGCTTTCTTT. The rearrangement joins TRBV9 to TRBJ1-1; 9 nucleotides align to TRBD1. V gave up 6 bases and J gave up 5 bases; unmatched junction bases: 8. The CDR3 loop spans 14 amino acids. The germline V gene encodes CDR1 SGDLS and CDR2 YYNGEE.

This rearrangement joins TRBV29-1 to TRBJ1-2; D is perhaps TRBD1 (6 bases). Germline V lookup: CDR1 SQVTM, CDR2 ANQGSEA. This CDR3 spans 11 amino acids. The CDR3 nucleotides are TGCACCGCCGGGGGGGCTGGTGGCTACACCTTC. As protein: CTAGGAGGYTF.

The chain has TRBV2 and TRBJ2-1; 11 bases align to TRBD2. The CDR3 has 15 amino acids. In germline, CDR1 is SNHLY, CDR2 FYNNEI. V lost 6 bases and J lost 4; bases outside the gene matches: 5. The CDR3 DNA is TGTGCCAGCAGGGGGGGACTAGCGGAATACAATGAGCAGTTCTTC. Translation gives CASRGGLAEYNEQFF.

The CDR3: CASSIIRSGTSGRRSEQFF. The CDR3 nucleotides are TGTGCCAGTAGTATTATCCGCTCCGGGACTAGCGGGAGGAGGAGTGAGCAGTTCTTC. The chain couples TRBV19 to TRBJ2-1; 15 positions agree with TRBD2. The germline CDR1 and CDR2 sequences are LNHDA and SQIVND (reference sequence). Germline trimming cut 3 bases from V and 9 bases from J; bases unmatched to any gene: 15. This CDR3 region has 19 residues.

The chain carries TRBV28 and TRBJ1-2; maybe TRBD1 (6 bases). Germline values: CDR1 MDHEN, CDR2 SYDVKM. This CDR3 is 16 amino acids long. Trimming shortened V by 4 bases and J by 4 bases, and 19 bases separated the two germline ends. The CDR3 loop reads CASSSPGGDGLYGYTF. CDR3 nucleotide sequence: TGTGCCAGCAGTTCCCCGGGGGGCGACGGTCTCTATGGCTACACCTTC.

J is TRBJ2-2 and V is TRBV19, with D perhaps matching TRBD2 (8 bases). The CDR3 is made up of 14 amino acids. V was pared by 7 bases and J by 8 bases, with 17 bases between. In germline, CDR1 is LNHDA, CDR2 SQIVND (reference sequence). CDR3: CASNREGAPGELFF. CDR3 nucleotides: TGTGCCAGTAACCGGGAGGGGGCACCGGGGGAGCTGTTTTTT.

The chain uses TRBV5-4 and TRBJ2-2, with 7 positions matching TRBD1. This CDR3 has 18 amino acids. Germline values: CDR1 SGHNT, CDR2 YYREEE (reference sequence). The J segment lost 0 bases and the V segment lost 0 bases, leaving 8 bases of the junction unmatched. For the CDR3, the DNA is TGTGCCAGCAGCTTGGATCGAAGGACAGGTTCGAACACCGGGGAGCTGTTTTTT. Amino acid sequence: CASSLDRRTGSNTGELFF.

This rearrangement joins TRBV5-1 to TRBJ2-7; 7 positions agree with TRBD1. V shed 4 bases, J shed 2 bases, and the junction held 9 bases outside the gene matches. The CDR3 runs 15 residues. CDR1 and CDR2 from the germline V gene are SGHRS and YFSETQ. As DNA, the CDR3 is TGCGCCAGCAGCAGAGACAGGGATCCTACCTACGAGCAGTACTTC. It specifies CASSRDRDPTYEQYF.

This clone was seen once. V usage is TRBV7-2 and J usage is TRBJ2-5; perhaps TRBD1 as D (6 bases). Between the trimmed V and J ends, which lost 3 bases and 0 bases, there was a span of 14 bases. The CDR3 sequence is 16 residues long. Germline V CDR1 and CDR2: SGHTA, FQGNSA. The CDR3 DNA follows: TGTGCCAGCAGCTTTCCGGGACAAAATGACCAAGAGACCCAGTACTTC. It specifies CASSFPGQNDQETQYF.

This chain uses TRBV7-8 with TRBJ1-5; no firm D call. The CDR3 sequence is 13 residues long. V dropped 5 bases and J dropped 4 bases, with 9 bases sitting between them. Germline V CDR1 and CDR2: SGHVS, FQNEAQ. CDR3 residues: CASSMTQNQPQHF. The CDR3 DNA follows: TGTGCCAGCAGCATGACACAGAATCAGCCCCAGCATTTT. Variable domain in full (rest from reference TRBV7-8 and TRBJ1-5): GAGVSQSPRYKVAKRGQDVALRCDPISGHVSLFWYQQALGQGPEFLTYFQNEAQLDKSGLPSDRFFAERPEGSVSTLKIQRTQQEDSAVYLCASSMTQNQPQHFGDGTRLSIL.

The chain couples TRBV4-3 to TRBJ2-3, with D unclear. The CDR3 spans 15 residues. The V gene's germline CDR1 is LGHNA and CDR2 YSLEER. V shed 2 bases and J shed 1 base, with 10 bases lying between them. The CDR3 coding sequence is TGCGCCAGCAGCCAAATGAGGTTGGGCACAGATACGCAGTATTTT. Translation gives CASSQMRLGTDTQYF.

The chain uses TRBV27 and TRBJ2-1; TRBD2 is a possible D gene (5 bases). There are 15 residues in the CDR3. Germline V gene lookup returns CDR1 MNHEY and CDR2 SMNVEV (reference sequence). Trimming removed 8 bases at V and 4 bases at J, with 18 bases between. DNA of the CDR3: TGTGCCAGCGGTCGAGCGGCTCAAATTTACAATGAGCAGTTCTTC. Translating gives CASGRAAQIYNEQFF.

In its sample, this clone was seen once. The chain is built from TRBV28 and TRBJ1-6; no clear D. The CDR3 consists of 12 residues. Germline V gives CDR1 MDHEN, CDR2 SYDVKM. Trimming pared 7 bases from V and 8 bases from J, leaving 9 bases between. DNA of the CDR3: TGTGCCAGCAAATCTGTTGATTCACCCCTCCACTTT. This gives the protein CASKSVDSPLHF.

The V gene is TRBV30, the J gene TRBJ1-1; possible D gene TRBD1, 6 bases. The CDR3 has 14 residues. The V end lost 8 bases, the J end lost 5 bases, and 21 bases lay between the germline ends. CDR1 is GTSNPN, CDR2 SVGIG, per germline (reference sequence). CDR3 in amino acids: CARTTGGLETEAFF. The CDR3 DNA follows: TGTGCCCGGACGACCGGGGGGCTTGAAACTGAAGCTTTCTTT. Full variable domain (rest looked up from reference TRBV30 and TRBJ1-1): SQTIHQWPATLVQPVGSPLSLECTVEGTSNPNLYWYRQAAGRGLQLLFYSVGIGQISSEVPQNLSASRPQDRQFILSSKKLLLSDSGFYLCARTTGGLETEAFFGQGTRLTVV.

This chain links TRBV28 with TRBJ2-1; the match to TRBD2 covers 8 bases. With 7 bases clipped from V and 4 bases from J, the junction kept 6 bases outside the gene matches. Germline CDR1 is MDHEN and CDR2 is SYDVKM. The CDR3 is 14 residues long. The CDR3, as DNA: TGTGCCAGCAAGGGACTAGGGTCTTACAATGAGCAGTTCTTC. Protein sequence: CASKGLGSYNEQFF.

The rearrangement uses TRBV6-6 and TRBJ2-1; TRBD1 aligns across 9 bases. The junction had 6 bases not matched to a gene; V was cut back by 5 bases and J by 4 bases. There are 15 residues in the CDR3. The germline CDR1 and CDR2 sequences are MNHNY and SVGAGI (reference sequence). The CDR3 protein is CASSTRTGAYNEQFF. The CDR3 DNA reads as TGTGCCAGCAGTACAAGGACAGGGGCGTACAATGAGCAGTTCTTC.

The chain has TRBV5-6 and TRBJ2-7, with D perhaps TRBD2 (6 bases). Trimming pared 6 bases from V and 3 bases from J, leaving 16 bases between. Germline V gene lookup returns CDR1 SGHDT and CDR2 YYEEEE. This CDR3 spans 14 amino acids. CDR3 sequence (DNA): TGTGCCAGCACCCTCGGAGGGATTGGCTACGAGCAGTACTTC. It codes for CASTLGGIGYEQYF.

This clone was observed a single time. The J gene is TRBJ1-1, the V gene TRBV9; D unclear. V was shortened by 0 bases and J by 7 bases, with 13 bases between the two germline ends. Per the germline V gene, CDR1 is SGDLS and CDR2 is YYNGEE. The CDR3 is made up of 14 amino acids. CDR3 DNA: TGTGCCAGCAGCGTAGAAAGGGTGGGGAGTGAAGCTTTCTTT. This sequence encodes CASSVERVGSEAFF.

The chain couples TRBV5-1 to TRBJ2-1; TRBD2 aligns across 7 bases. Germline V lookup: CDR1 SGHRS, CDR2 YFSETQ. CDR3 size: 16 residues. The V and J ends lost 3 bases and 3 bases, in that order; junction bases with no gene match: 9. The CDR3 DNA is TGCGCCAGCAGCTCGGAACCTTGGACTAGCTACAATGAGCAGTTCTTC. It codes for CASSSEPWTSYNEQFF.

The table lists this clone with a few counts. The chain employs TRBV6-4 and TRBJ2-1; maybe TRBD2 (5 bases). Germline CDR1 MRHNA, CDR2 SNTAGT. The CDR3 has 14 residues. Deletions cut 5 bases from V and 7 bases from J, with 15 bases between. CDR3 residues: CASSPAGAVNEQFF. The CDR3, as DNA: TGTGCCAGCAGTCCGGCGGGCGCGGTTAATGAGCAGTTCTTC.

This rearrangement joins TRBV30 to TRBJ2-2; 8 positions agree with TRBD1. This CDR3 region has 15 residues. The germline CDR1 and CDR2 sequences are GTSNPN and SVGIG (reference sequence). J lost 7 bases, V lost 0 bases, and 7 bases had no gene match. DNA for the CDR3: TGTGCCTGGAGTGTGGAGACAGGGGAGATCGGGGAGCTGTTTTTT. Translated, it gives CAWSVETGEIGELFF.

The chain has TRBV5-1 and TRBJ1-1, with 9 bases matching TRBD1. Unmatched junction bases numbered 3, after V lost 5 bases and J lost 1 base. Germline V gives CDR1 SGHRS, CDR2 YFSETQ. The CDR3 is 14 residues long. CDR3 protein: CASRPGQGNTEAFF. CDR3 in DNA: TGCGCCAGCAGGCCGGGACAGGGGAACACTGAAGCTTTCTTT.

The chain recombines TRBV5-8 with TRBJ2-3, with a possible D match to TRBD1 (5 bases). This CDR3 is 16 amino acids long. V was trimmed by 0 bases and J by 5 bases, leaving 16 bases between them. Germline values: CDR1 SGHTS, CDR2 YDEGEE. The CDR3 DNA reads TGTGCCAGCAGCTTGGGACATCAGGGTTTGAGAGATACGCAGTATTTT. The encoded protein is CASSLGHQGLRDTQYF.

The J gene is TRBJ2-3, the V gene TRBV27, with 14 bases that match TRBD2. Per the germline V gene, CDR1 is MNHEY and CDR2 is SMNVEV (reference sequence). This CDR3 has 18 amino acids. V trimming: 3 bases; J trimming: 8 bases; junction bases outside the gene matches: 13. In nucleotides, the CDR3 is TGTGCCAGCAGTTTTTCCCGCCCGGGGACTAGCGGGAGTGTTACGCAGTATTTT. It translates to CASSFSRPGTSGSVTQYF.

The CDR3 nucleotides read TGTGCCAGCACCCAAGACAGACTTACAGATACGCAGTATTTT. The encoded protein is CASTQDRLTDTQYF. V and J are TRBV28 and TRBJ2-3, with D perhaps TRBD1 (5 bases). CDR1 and CDR2 (germline): MDHEN, SYDVKM. V was cut by 7 bases and J by 3 bases, with 14 bases left in between. The CDR3 length is 14 residues.

The CDR3 DNA reads as TGTGCCAGCAGTTTGGGCGGACTAGCGGGCGCCTACGAGCAGTACTTC. It yields the protein CASSLGGLAGAYEQYF. The chain has TRBV28 and TRBJ2-7, with TRBD2 matching over 11 bases. The CDR3 totals 16 residues. V was clipped by 3 bases and J by 2 bases; unmatched bases: 6. Germline V CDR1 and CDR2: MDHEN, SYDVKM.